Described below is a single TCR beta chain sequence and its context. The CDR3 extends over 14 amino acids. V was clipped by 6 bases and J by 3 bases; unmatched bases: 7. Germline CDR1 and CDR2: ENHRY and SYGVKD. Per the authors' pipeline: Using reference gene primer amplification, nucleated cell counts were estimated. Generated by immunoSEQ multiplex PCR, the TCRdb table keeps only in-frame clones and is missing some. That table gives V, J and clone size, and the DNA gave D and trimming. The sample shows approximately 38,000 clones, about 91% of them seen only once. This entry belongs to a study of blood T cell repertoires in COVID-19. Across the whole study: The United States, Italy and Spain provided the acute and convalescent COVID-19 samples. T cells, B-cell-depleted T cells, or PBMCs provided the cDNA or gDNA that served as material.

The sequence was obtained from an elderly woman with acute or convalescent COVID-19. The rearrangement uses TRBV10-3 and TRBJ1-1; 7 bases line up with TRBD1. The sequenced material came from peripheral blood. CDR3 coding DNA: TGTGCCATCAGCGACAGGGTGGATGACACTGAAGCTTTCTTT. Its protein product is CAISDRVDDTEAFF.